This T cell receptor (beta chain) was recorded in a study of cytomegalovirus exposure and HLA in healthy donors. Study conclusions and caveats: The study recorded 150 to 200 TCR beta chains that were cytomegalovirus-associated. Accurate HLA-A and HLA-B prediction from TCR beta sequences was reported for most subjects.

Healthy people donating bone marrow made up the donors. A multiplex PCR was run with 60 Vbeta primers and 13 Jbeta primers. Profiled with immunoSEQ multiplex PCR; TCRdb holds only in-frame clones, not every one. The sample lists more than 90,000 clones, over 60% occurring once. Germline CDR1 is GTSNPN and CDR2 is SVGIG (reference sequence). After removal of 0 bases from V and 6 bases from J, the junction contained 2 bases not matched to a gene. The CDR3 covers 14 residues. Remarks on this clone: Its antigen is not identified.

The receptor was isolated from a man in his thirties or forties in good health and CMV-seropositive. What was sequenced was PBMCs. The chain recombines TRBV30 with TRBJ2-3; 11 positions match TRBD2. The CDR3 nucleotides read TGTGCCTGGAGTGTGGGACTAGCGGCTGATACGCAGTATTTT. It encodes CAWSVGLAADTQYF.